Shown below are 4 T cell receptor beta chains from a single sample sequenced in a study of shared clonotypes between healthy human individuals. The data were produced by immunoSEQ multiplex PCR, yet TCRdb's version contains in-frame clones alone and is incomplete. This sample has around 480,000 clones, with 75% to 80% found just once. Sample: PBMCs. Receptor source: a woman in her thirties or forties in good health. Some clones in this sample may be carry-over from other donors' samples.

This chain connects TRBV5-4 to TRBJ1-2; unclear D gene. The CDR3 loop spans 12 amino acids. Trimming took off 2 bases at V and 7 bases at J, with 9 bases between the two ends. Germline-derived CDR1 and CDR2 are SGHNT and YYREEE (reference sequence). CDR3 loop: CASSFDGFGYTF. CDR3 DNA sequence: TGTGCCAGCAGCTTCGACGGGTTTGGCTACACCTTC. Full variable domain (missing parts from reference TRBV5-4 and TRBJ1-2): ETGVTQSPTHLIKTRGQQVTLRCSSQSGHNTVSWYQQALGQGPQFIFQYYREEENGRGNFPPRFSGLQFPNYSSELNVNALELDDSALYLCASSFDGFGYTFGSGTRLTVV.

This clone appeared a single time. The genes are TRBV7-9 and TRBJ2-3, with D perhaps matching TRBD1 or TRBD2 (5 bases each). Germline V gives CDR1 SEHNR, CDR2 FQNEAQ (reference sequence). The CDR3 spans 13 residues. V gave up 1 base and J gave up 4 bases, with 6 bases separating them. The CDR3 DNA reads TGTGCCAGCAGCTTAGGGGACCCAGATACGCAGTATTTT. It specifies CASSLGDPDTQYF.

The chain is built from TRBV7-9 and TRBJ1-2, with D unresolved. The CDR3 is 15 amino acids. V lost 5 bases to trimming and J lost 4 bases, with 17 bases between them. Germline CDR1 SEHNR, CDR2 FQNEAQ (reference sequence). This chain's CDR3 is CASSLQGGISYGYTF. CDR3 DNA sequence: TGTGCCAGCAGCCTTCAAGGCGGGATTTCCTATGGCTACACCTTC. The variable domain in full, with the rest retrieved from reference TRBV7-9 and TRBJ1-2, is DTGVSQNPRHKITKRGQNVTFRCDPISEHNRLYWYRQTLGQGPEFLTYFQNEAQLEKSRLLSDRFSAERPKGSFSTLEIQRTEQGDSAMYLCASSLQGGISYGYTFGSGTRLTVV.

In DNA form, the CDR3 reads TGTGCCAGCAGTCCTAACCCGCCTAGTGAGCAGTTCTTC. Translation gives CASSPNPPSEQFF. The V and J genes are TRBV27 and TRBJ2-1, with no clear D. CDR1 and CDR2 from the germline V gene are MNHEY and SMNVEV (reference sequence). CDR3 length: 13 residues. The V end lost 5 bases, the J end lost 9 bases, and 14 bases lay between the germline ends.